The clone carrying this T cell receptor (beta chain) was picked up a small number of times. Its antigen is still unknown. The repertoire was sequenced with immunoSEQ multiplex PCR; TCRdb's copy has only in-frame clones and lacks some. Found here are about 160,000 clones, around 90% of them singletons; the top ten hold about 3.2%. The sample originates from a study of T cell responses to AZD1222 COVID-19 vaccine. Study-wide results and caveats: The study found Spike-specific TCR breadth and depth rose after two AZD1222 doses. At study baseline, merely five or six AZD1222 recipients were seropositive.

V trimming: 4 bases; J trimming: 1 base; junction bases outside the gene matches: 7. The germline V gene encodes CDR1 SEHNR and CDR2 FQNEAQ (reference sequence). This CDR3 comprises 16 residues. The gene calls are TRBV7-9 and TRBJ2-7; 10 bases match TRBD2. The receptor was isolated from an adult who received the AZD1222 COVID-19 vaccine. The sequenced sample was peripheral blood, obtained 28 days after the second AZD1222 dose. The CDR3 protein is CASSSWTSGFSYEQYF. CDR3 nucleotide sequence: TGTGCCAGCAGCTCTTGGACTAGCGGCTTTTCCTACGAGCAGTACTTC.